These 15 T cell receptor beta chains were all obtained from the same sample, sequenced in a study of blood T cell repertoires in COVID-19. Profiled with immunoSEQ multiplex PCR; TCRdb holds only in-frame clones, not every one. Of some 220,000 clones in the sample, roughly 85% were seen once. Sample: peripheral blood. Receptors were obtained from a woman aged 70 to 79 with COVID-19, enrolled during active disease.

The chain recombines TRBV2 with TRBJ1-6; 8 bases line up with TRBD1. V shed 6 bases and J 6 bases; nucleotides not matched to a gene: 7. This CDR3 contains 15 residues. The germline gives CDR1 SNHLY, CDR2 FYNNEI. For the CDR3, the DNA is TGTGCCAGCAGGGGAACGACAGGGGCTAATTCACCCCTCCACTTT. This sequence encodes CASRGTTGANSPLHF.

This chain joins TRBV5-1 and TRBJ1-6; 7 bases fit TRBD1. This CDR3 spans 15 amino acids. V shed 4 bases, J shed 8 bases, and the junction held 9 bases outside the gene matches. Germline V CDR1 and CDR2: SGHRS, YFSETQ. CDR3 sequence (DNA): TGCGCCAGCAGCCCACGACAGGGATTATATTCACCCCTCCACTTT. It translates to CASSPRQGLYSPLHF.

The gene calls are TRBV3-1 (or the pseudogene TRBV3-2) and TRBJ2-1; TRBD2 matches 10 bases. Germline CDR1 LGHDT, CDR2 YNNKEL (reference sequence). J was trimmed by 10 bases and V by 1 base; bases with no gene match: 1. The CDR3 extends over 13 amino acids. DNA of the CDR3: TGTGCCAGCAGCCAAGCGACTAGCGGGGAGCAGTTCTTC. Its translation is CASSQATSGEQFF.

The genes are TRBV25-1 and TRBJ1-2; maybe TRBD1 (5 bases). V lost 1 base and J lost 2, with 8 bases in between. CDR3 length: 14 amino acids. Germline V lookup: CDR1 MGHDK, CDR2 SYGVNS. The CDR3 DNA follows: TGTGCCAGCAGTGAATGGGGCGGAAACTATGGCTACACCTTC. This translates into CASSEWGGNYGYTF.

The J gene is TRBJ1-2, the V gene TRBV11-3; possibly TRBD1 for D (5 bases). The V end lost 5 bases, the J end lost 8 bases, and 12 bases lay between the germline ends. The CDR3 loop spans 12 amino acids. The V gene's germline CDR1 is SGHNT and CDR2 YENEEA. The CDR3 reads CASSGRAGGYTF. The CDR3 DNA follows: TGTGCCAGCAGCGGCAGGGCTGGCGGCTACACCTTC.

The chain has TRBV7-3 and TRBJ1-2, with 12 bases lining up with TRBD1. The CDR3 has 16 residues. Germline V gives CDR1 SGHTA, CDR2 FQGTGA. With 2 bases clipped from V and 2 bases from J, the junction kept 3 bases outside the gene matches. The CDR3 is CASSLGGTGGNYGYTF. CDR3 bases: TGTGCCAGCAGCTTAGGCGGGACAGGGGGCAACTATGGCTACACCTTC. Full variable domain (remainder filled in from reference TRBV7-3 and TRBJ1-2): GAGVSQTPSNKVTEKGKYVELRCDPISGHTALYWYRQSLGQGPEFLIYFQGTGAADDSGLPNDRFFAVRPEGSVSTLKIQRTERGDSAVYLCASSLGGTGGNYGYTFGSGTRLTVV.

This clone appeared a single time. The chain has TRBV6-2 or TRBV6-3 and TRBJ1-5, with D possibly matching TRBD1 (6 bases). There are 14 residues in the CDR3. V was cut by 2 bases and J by 7 bases, with 12 bases left in between. Germline lookup yields CDR1 MNHEY and CDR2 SVGEGT. CDR3 coding DNA: TGTGCCAGCAGTTACGAGGGGGACAACCAGCCCCAGCATTTT. It is translated as CASSYEGDNQPQHF.

This CDR3 reads CASSGSGTGGPYGNTIYF. CDR3 DNA sequence: TGTGCCAGCAGTGGGTCCGGGACAGGGGGGCCTTATGGAAACACCATATATTTT. The chain joins TRBV6-1 to TRBJ1-3, with TRBD1 matching over 11 bases. There are 18 residues in the CDR3. J gave up 3 bases and V 4 bases, and 11 bases lay outside the gene matches. The V gene's germline CDR1 is MNHNS and CDR2 SASEGT.

The chain links TRBV6-5 to TRBJ2-3, with 8 bases matching TRBD2. Germline-derived CDR1 and CDR2 are MNHEY and SVGAGI. The length of the CDR3 is 13 residues. Trimming removed 6 bases from V and 4 bases from J; junction bases left unmatched: 3. The CDR3 nucleotides read TGTGCCAGCAGGAAACTAGCGGCAGATACGCAGTATTTT. It encodes CASRKLAADTQYF.

The genes are TRBV5-1 and TRBJ2-1, with TRBD2 identical over 7 bases. The ends lost 2 bases at V and 0 bases at J; junction bases unmatched: 2. The CDR3 runs to 15 residues. Germline-derived CDR1 and CDR2 are SGHRS and YFSETQ. The CDR3 protein is CASSLAGSSYNEQFF. In DNA form, the CDR3 reads TGCGCCAGCAGCTTAGCGGGGAGCTCCTACAATGAGCAGTTCTTC.

This clone has more than one count but fewer than ten. The junction does not match germline at one end; this may be a read error. This chain links TRBV7-7 with TRBJ2-1, with TRBD2 identical over 9 bases. The CDR3 is made up of 15 amino acids. Germline CDR1 reads SSHAT; CDR2 reads FNYEAQ (reference sequence). The CDR3 reads CASSLVAGGPTEQFF. CDR3 DNA: TGTGCTAGCAGCTTAGTGGCGGGAGGGCCTACTGAGCAGTTCTTC. Together with reference TRBV7-7 and TRBJ2-1, the CDR3 gives the full variable domain: GAGVSQSPRYKVTKRGQDVTLRCDPISSHATLYWYQQALGQGPEFLTYFNYEAQPDKSGLPSDRFSAERPEGSISTLTIQRTEQRDSAMYRCASSLVAGGPTEQFFGPGTRLTVL.

The chain links TRBV3-1 (or the pseudogene TRBV3-2) to TRBJ1-6; perhaps TRBD1 as D (6 bases). The V and J ends lost 1 base and 10 bases respectively, with 11 bases between them. Germline V gene lookup returns CDR1 LGHDT and CDR2 YNNKEL (reference sequence). This CDR3 spans 14 amino acids. CDR3: CASSQGRDISPLHF. The CDR3 DNA is TGTGCCAGCAGCCAAGGCCGGGACATCTCACCCCTCCACTTT.

This chain joins TRBV18 and TRBJ2-7; the match to TRBD1 covers 7 bases. Germline-derived CDR1 and CDR2 are KGHSH and LQKENI. The CDR3 covers 14 residues. Trimming cost V 3 bases and J 5 bases; bases outside gene matches: 7. The CDR3 DNA reads TGTGCCAGCTCACCGGAATTAGGGGGCGACGAGCAGTACTTC. It specifies CASSPELGGDEQYF.

The J gene is TRBJ1-2, the V gene TRBV6-2 or TRBV6-3, with 9 positions matching TRBD1. The CDR3 has 14 residues. Per germline, CDR1 MNHEY and CDR2 SVGEGT. J gave up 4 bases and V 5 bases, and 5 bases lay outside the gene matches. CDR3 bases: TGTGCCAGCAGTCTACAGGGGGCAGGCTATGGCTACACCTTC. Its protein product is CASSLQGAGYGYTF.

The genes are TRBV25-1 and TRBJ1-2, with D maybe TRBD1 (5 bases). Trimming removed 2 bases at V and 7 bases at J, with 17 bases between. The germline V gene encodes CDR1 MGHDK and CDR2 SYGVNS. The CDR3 consists of 15 residues. DNA of the CDR3: TGTGCCAGCAGTGAACCAGACGGCACGGGGGGTGGCTACACCTTC. It yields the protein CASSEPDGTGGGYTF.